The next 30 T cell receptor beta chains were all read from a single sample in a study of blood T cells in healthy people across ages. Primed by a sample-barcoded 5' primer and a J-beta primer mix, a second PCR proceeded for about 7 to 11 cycles. MiXCR was run by TCRdb on the 5' RACE reads, yielding one entry per CDR3 protein. The sample gives about 1,000,000 distinct CDR3 sequences, more than 35% of which show up once; approximately 20% is in the top ten. Sequenced input: blood. These receptors were collected from a woman in her sixties or seventies in good health.

With respect to this clonotype: This may arise from a read error, as a much more abundant clone is one base away. This chain uses TRBV7-2 with TRBJ2-4; 9 bases line up with TRBD2. The end of the DNA fits TRBJ2-5 better, so the J call may be wrong. CDR1 is SGHTA and CDR2 is FQGNSA in the germline V gene. This CDR3 has 14 amino acids. CDR3 nucleotides: TGTGCCAGCAGCGTAGATGCGGGAGGGGAGACCCAGTACTTC. This encodes CASSVDAGGETQYF.

Details on this clonotype: Being one base from a much bigger clone, this may be a read error. This chain joins TRBV29-1 and TRBJ2-1, with 10 bases aligning to TRBD1. This CDR3 has 17 residues. With 2 bases clipped from V and 3 bases from J, the junction kept 10 bases outside the gene matches. CDR1 is SQVTM and CDR2 is ANQGSEA in the germline V gene. The CDR3 DNA reads as TGCAGCGTTGAATACACCGAGACAGGGGGCTTCTACAATGAGCAGTTCTTC. Residues: CSVEYTETGGFYNEQFF.

This clonotype was found many times. Here the CDR3 reads CASSLVAASYNEQFF. The DNA for the CDR3 is TGTGCCAGCAGCTTAGTGGCTGCCTCCTACAATGAGCAGTTCTTC. The chain recombines TRBV7-2 with TRBJ2-1; no clear D. Germline V CDR1 and CDR2: SGHTA, FQGNSA. The V end lost 1 base, the J end lost 0 bases, and 7 bases lay between the germline ends. This CDR3 is 15 amino acids long.

This sequence joins TRBV11-2 and TRBJ2-7; possible D gene TRBD1, 5 bases. The CDR3 covers 16 residues. Germline-derived CDR1 and CDR2 are SGHAT and FQNNGV. V was trimmed by 2 bases and J by 2 bases, leaving 16 bases between them. The CDR3 nucleotides are TGTGCCAGCAGCTTATCCCCTTTGGCAGGGACCTACGAGCAGTACTTC. Its translation: CASSLSPLAGTYEQYF.

This clonotype was observed a handful of times. The chain links TRBV29-1 to TRBJ2-1; D could derive from TRBD1 or TRBD2 (6 bases each). Germline CDR1 is SQVTM and CDR2 is ANQGSEA. Trimming stripped 6 bases from V and 5 bases from J, with 20 bases between. CDR3 length: 15 residues. The CDR3 region has the DNA TGCAGCGTAGAGGAGGGGGGTAGTTGGAACAATGAGCAGTTCTTC. Its protein is CSVEEGGSWNNEQFF.

The chain is built from TRBV3-1 and TRBJ2-4, with 7 bases lining up with TRBD2. Near its end, the DNA agrees better with TRBJ2-7, so the J call may be wrong. This CDR3 is built from 15 residues. CDR1 and CDR2 (germline): LGHDT, YNNKEL (reference sequence). DNA of the CDR3: TGTGCCAGCAGCCAAGATAGGCCTAGCGGATACGAGCAGTACTTC. Its translation is CASSQDRPSGYEQYF.

This clonotype was seen only a few times. The rearrangement joins TRBV9 to TRBJ2-1; maybe TRBD2 (6 bases). The V gene's germline CDR1 is SGDLS and CDR2 YYNGEE. The CDR3 has 14 residues. The V gene lost 0 bases and the J gene lost 4 bases, with 8 bases spanning the gap. The CDR3 spells CASSVGGEYNEQFF. DNA for the CDR3: TGTGCCAGCAGCGTAGGGGGGGAATACAATGAGCAGTTCTTC.

This clonotype was seen only once. A much larger clone sits a single nucleotide away, making a read error possible. The chain combines TRBV6-5 with TRBJ2-1, with 7 bases matching TRBD2. The V gene's germline CDR1 is MNHEY and CDR2 SVGAGI. The CDR3 length is 17 residues. The junction had 18 bases not matched to a gene; V was cut back by 4 bases and J by 9 bases. The CDR3 coding sequence is TGTGCCAGCAGTTGCAGGACATCAGGGACTACCCGAACTGAGCAGTTCTTC. This translates into CASSCRTSGTTRTEQFF.

The chain joins TRBV12-5 to TRBJ2-4, with D possibly being TRBD2 (5 bases). CDR1 LGHNT and CDR2 FRNRAP come from the germline V gene. The CDR3 is 16 amino acids. Trimming removed 0 bases at V and 3 bases at J, with 12 bases between. The CDR3: CASGLVLGSGKNIQYF. The DNA of the CDR3 is TGTGCTAGTGGTTTGGTACTAGGATCGGGCAAAAACATTCAGTACTTC.

This chain uses TRBV3-1 with TRBJ2-4; D may be TRBD1 (6 bases). This CDR3 is 17 amino acids long. In germline, CDR1 is LGHDT, CDR2 YNNKEL (reference sequence). V was clipped by 0 bases and J by 13 bases, with 25 bases between them. The CDR3 nucleotides are TGTGCCAGCAGCCAAGAAGGCGCCAGGGGAAAGGCCAATGAGCAGTACTTC. It codes for CASSQEGARGKANEQYF.

The gene calls are TRBV5-6 and TRBJ2-1; the match to TRBD1 covers 8 bases. The CDR3 has 11 residues. Losses at the gene ends were 0 bases for V and 14 bases for J; bases not matched to a gene: 1. Germline CDR1 reads SGHDT; CDR2 reads YYEEEE. CDR3 residues: CASSLEDREFF. The CDR3 DNA reads TGTGCCAGCAGCTTGGAGGACAGGGAGTTCTTC.

The chain carries TRBV4-3 and TRBJ2-1; 10 bases line up with TRBD2. Germline CDR1 LGHNA, CDR2 YSLEER. The CDR3 is 14 amino acids. Losses at the gene ends were 5 bases for V and 6 bases for J; bases not matched to a gene: 4. The CDR3 region has the DNA TGCGCCAGCAGCTCCGGGACTAGCGCCAATGAGCAGTTCTTC. Translating it yields CASSSGTSANEQFF.

This clonotype was observed a handful of times. The gene calls are TRBV10-3 and TRBJ1-1; no firm D call. The CDR3 runs to 15 residues. V lost 1 base, J lost 0 bases, and 9 bases lay in between. Germline V gives CDR1 ENHRY, CDR2 SYGVKD. The CDR3 DNA sequence: TGTGCCATCAGTGAGTACCAACAAGTGAACACTGAAGCTTTCTTT. Its protein is CAISEYQQVNTEAFF.

CDR3 amino acids: CSARAAGTSRRNTEAFF. CDR3 coding DNA: TGCAGTGCTAGAGCGGCGGGGACGAGTCGAAGGAACACTGAAGCTTTCTTT. The rearrangement uses TRBV20-1 and TRBJ1-1; D is possibly TRBD1 (5 bases). CDR1 and CDR2 (germline): DFQATT, SNEGSKA (reference sequence). The CDR3 loop spans 17 amino acids. Between the trimmed V and J ends, which lost 1 base and 1 base, there was a span of 19 bases.

This clonotype was seen only a few times. The V gene is TRBV6-5, the J gene TRBJ2-7; D tentatively reads TRBD1 or TRBD2 (5 bases each). The V gene's germline CDR1 is MNHEY and CDR2 SVGAGI. This CDR3 region has 14 residues. Trimming removed 5 bases at V and 0 bases at J, with 11 bases between. The CDR3 sequence: CASSGGANSYEQYF. The DNA of the CDR3 is TGTGCCAGCAGTGGGGGAGCCAACTCCTACGAGCAGTACTTC.

This clonotype occurred a few times. This chain uses TRBV28 with TRBJ2-1; D is unresolved. Trimming took off 2 bases at V and 2 bases at J, with 10 bases between the two ends. The length of the CDR3 is 15 residues. CDR1 is MDHEN, CDR2 SYDVKM, per germline. CDR3 bases: TGTGCCAGCAGTTTAAAGCCAGGTCCCTACAATGAGCAGTTCTTC. As protein: CASSLKPGPYNEQFF.

The V call is TRBV27, the J call TRBJ1-2; TRBD1 might be the D (6 bases). This CDR3 contains 13 residues. Germline lookup yields CDR1 MNHEY and CDR2 SMNVEV (reference sequence). V gave up 2 bases and J gave up 8 bases, with 12 bases separating them. CDR3 protein: CASSLDRQRGYTF. The CDR3, as DNA: TGTGCCAGCAGTTTAGACAGGCAGAGGGGCTACACCTTC.

This chain links TRBV28 with TRBJ1-2; D is perhaps TRBD1 (5 bases). The length of the CDR3 is 15 residues. CDR1 MDHEN and CDR2 SYDVKM come from the germline V gene. The V end lost 1 base, the J end lost 4 bases, and 13 bases lay between the germline ends. CDR3 DNA: TGTGCCAGCAGTTTATTCCGGGACGGCCTCTATGGCTACACCTTC. Its protein is CASSLFRDGLYGYTF.

The CDR3 is CASSLAPRANQPQHF. In DNA form, the CDR3 reads TGTGCCAGCAGCTTAGCCCCTAGGGCAAATCAGCCCCAGCATTTT. J is TRBJ1-5 and V is TRBV7-4; D call uncertain. V gave up 0 bases and J gave up 4 bases, with 10 bases separating them. The CDR3 consists of 15 residues. Per the germline V gene, CDR1 is SGHVT and CDR2 is SQSDAQ.

Details on this clonotype: At one end the junction does not follow the germline gene, possibly because of a read error. The CDR3 loop reads CASRGGGSTYTQYF. The CDR3 bases are TGTGCCAGCAGAGGGGGAGGGAGCACATATACGCAGTATTTT. This sequence joins TRBV28 and TRBJ2-3; D perhaps matches TRBD2 (7 bases). CDR3 length: 14 amino acids. Per germline, CDR1 MDHEN and CDR2 SYDVKM.

The J gene is TRBJ2-7, the V gene TRBV6-5; D may correspond to TRBD1 or TRBD2 (5 bases each). Germline values: CDR1 MNHEY, CDR2 SVGAGI. The V end was cut by 2 bases, the J end by 6 bases, with 14 bases between. The CDR3 spans 14 residues. DNA for the CDR3: TGTGCCAGCAGTTACACCGATACCGGGACCGAGCAGTACTTC. Translating it yields CASSYTDTGTEQYF.

This clonotype was found once. Germline is not matched at one junction end, which may reflect a read error. The chain carries TRBV29-1 and TRBJ2-1; 7 nucleotides match TRBD1. The CDR3 spans 14 residues. CDR1 is SQVTM, CDR2 ANQGSEA, per germline. The CDR3 coding sequence is TGCAGCGCCGCCGACAGGGTGAGTTACAATGAGCGGTTCTTC. As protein: CSAADRVSYNERFF.

The chain joins TRBV5-1 to TRBJ2-5, with 7 bases fitting TRBD1. V was clipped by 4 bases and J by 6 bases; unmatched bases: 9. Germline CDR1 SGHRS, CDR2 YFSETQ. This CDR3 contains 14 residues. CDR3 nucleotide sequence: TGCGCCAGCAGCGTTACAGGGGCCACGAAGACCCAGTACTTC. Amino acid sequence: CASSVTGATKTQYF.

The chain has TRBV15 and TRBJ2-7; D call uncertain. The germline CDR1 and CDR2 sequences are LNHNV and YYDKDF (reference sequence). With 0 bases removed from V and 2 bases from J, the gap between germline ends came to 17 bases. CDR3 size: 17 residues. In DNA form, the CDR3 reads TGTGCCACCAGCAGAGATTCAGATCGTGAAGTCCCCTACGAGCAGTACTTC. This codes for CATSRDSDREVPYEQYF.

The V call is TRBV12-3 or TRBV12-4, the J call TRBJ2-4, with 10 positions matching TRBD2. The CDR3 runs 16 residues. The junction had 8 bases not matched to a gene; V was cut back by 6 bases and J by 3 bases. The CDR3 loop is CASSSGLAVIKNIQYF. The CDR3 DNA reads as TGTGCCAGCAGCTCTGGACTAGCGGTGATCAAAAACATTCAGTACTTC.

Notes on this clonotype: One junction end does not reproduce the germline sequence, and a read error may be involved. The V gene is TRBV27, the J gene TRBJ2-1, with a possible D match to TRBD2 (5 bases). Germline CDR1 and CDR2: MNHEY and SMNVEV (reference sequence). This CDR3 is 11 amino acids long. This CDR3 reads CAGSSRRGQFF. In DNA form, the CDR3 reads TGTGCCGGCAGTTCCCGTCGGGGGCAGTTCTTC.

In its sample, this clonotype was seen a few times. The rearrangement uses TRBV10-3 and TRBJ2-5; D ambiguous. The CDR3 runs to 16 residues. V gave up 0 bases and J gave up 5 bases, with 16 bases separating them. Germline lookup yields CDR1 ENHRY and CDR2 SYGVKD. CDR3 sequence (DNA): TGTGCCATCAGTGAGTCGGGCGCCCCAGCCACCGAGACCCAGTACTTC. Protein product: CAISESGAPATETQYF.

The chain carries TRBV15 and TRBJ2-1; 8 nucleotides align to TRBD1. CDR3 length: 14 amino acids. Losses at the gene ends were 3 bases for V and 8 bases for J; bases not matched to a gene: 6. Per germline, CDR1 LNHNV and CDR2 YYDKDF (reference sequence). CDR3 sequence reads: CATSSRGLDDEQFF. The CDR3 DNA follows: TGTGCCACCAGCAGCAGGGGGCTTGACGATGAGCAGTTCTTC.

This clonotype came up many times. The rearrangement joins TRBV29-1 to TRBJ2-1, with TRBD1 identical over 7 bases. This CDR3 has 11 amino acids. Trimming took 6 bases from V and 14 from J; bases not matched to a gene: 10. Germline CDR1 and CDR2: SQVTM and ANQGSEA. This CDR3 is CSVEKGQKKFF. CDR3 nucleotides: TGCAGCGTCGAGAAGGGACAGAAGAAGTTCTTC.

In this sample, this clonotype turned up a few times. One base separates it from a far larger clone, so it is likely a read error. The genes are TRBV7-9 and TRBJ2-1; D gene uncertain. The CDR3 contains 12 residues. Trimming removed 2 bases at V and 5 bases at J, with 4 bases between. CDR1 and CDR2 (germline): SEHNR, FQNEAQ (reference sequence). The CDR3 sequence: CASSLSNNEQFF. The DNA of the CDR3 is TGTGCCAGCAGCTTATCCAACAATGAGCAGTTCTTC.